This T cell receptor (beta chain) originates from a study of blood T cell repertoires in COVID-19. About the study: Samples came from the United States, Italy and Spain, spanning acute and convalescent COVID-19.

In the original workflow: How many nucleated cells were present was estimated from reference gene primer amplification. Generated by immunoSEQ multiplex PCR, the TCRdb table keeps only in-frame clones and is missing some. The V and J calls and clone size are taken from that table; D and trimming were inferred from the DNA. Of some 210,000 clones listed, roughly 90% are singletons. In germline, CDR1 is SGHAT, CDR2 FQNNGV. V was trimmed by 6 bases and J by 1 base, leaving 21 bases between them. This CDR3 spans 17 amino acids. The rearrangement links TRBV11-2 to TRBJ1-2; D possibly corresponds to TRBD1 (6 bases). This clonotype was sampled from a man aged 55-75 years with COVID-19, enrolled during active disease. The sequenced sample was peripheral blood. Written as DNA, the CDR3 is TGTGCCAGCAGTTTACTAACCGGGACACGCTATAACTATGGCTACACCTTC. It yields the protein CASSLLTGTRYNYGYTF.